The source of this T cell receptor beta chain is a study of CD8+CD57+ T cells in acquired aplastic anemia listed by TCRdb under 2018. Concerning the study at large: DNA extracted from sorted CD4+ and CD8+ cells had a mean of around 3 ug, with a range of about 0.2 to 30 ug. CD8+CD57+ expansion was defined as frequency above the mean frequency observed in healthy subjects.

Expansion of CD8+CD57+ cells had been shown by flow cytometry in the patients chosen for sequencing. Every patient had severe acquired aplastic anemia, diagnosed using the International Study of Aplastic Anemia and Agranulocytosis and Camitta criteria. No patient had received any therapy when blood was sampled. The study deep-sequenced TCR repertoires of sorted CD4+ and CD8+ blood T cells from severe aplastic anemia patients and healthy subjects. Patients were enrolled in the USA under clinicaltrials.gov protocols 00001620, 01623167, 00001397, 00071045, 00081523 and 00961064. Ficoll-Paque density gradient centrifugation was used to isolate peripheral blood mononuclear cells. Before DNA was extracted, CD4+ and CD8+ T cells were sorted using either FACS or magnetic beads. Counted from cysteine to phenylalanine, this CDR3 has 15 amino acids. Only the CDR3 portion is preserved as DNA: 45 bases, with reading frame beginning at the first base. CDR1 SGHTA and CDR2 FQGTGA were looked up in the germline V gene. V and J lose 10 bases and 10 bases, and a span of 26 bases separates them.

Comments on this clonotype: Its antigen is currently not known. Base qualities are not recorded, but no much larger clone differs from it by a single base.

Profiling of TCR beta VDJ combinations and CDR3 sequences used genomic DNA as the template. An Illumina HiSeq 2000 was the platform used for TCR repertoire sequencing. The original methods were these. Repertoire assessment relied on Simpson's diversity index, CDR3 size and DJ length profiles, and TRBV/TRBJ rearrangement plots. The most abundant DNA sequence in the deep sequencing data was defined as the immunodominant clone. CDR3 amino acid sequences were checked for sharing between subjects and were compared against published repertoires and the VDJdb database. TCRdb reprocessed the public reads (quality trimming at Q25 with fastp, clone calling with MiXCR) and kept in-frame beta chains. A single entry per CDR3 protein holds the most common genes and DNA from its merged rows. TCRdb's processing, not the authors' own work, is the source of the V and J calls. The sample table lists 250,000 to 350,000 distinct CDR3 sequences, approximately 60% of them with a count of one. Roughly 1.2% of the sample rests with the top ten.

The investigation overall reported the following: Although roughly 29 CD8+ CDR3 sequences were shared by patients and controls, these sequences appeared highly expressed in patients and within the immunodominant clones of patients. Between patients and healthy controls, no significant difference in CD8+ Simpson's diversity was found (P=0.060).

Recombination connected TRBV7-3 to TRBJ2-1; the D gene assignment is perhaps TRBD1 or TRBD2, with each matching 7 bases. Sequences were obtained from sorted CD4+, CD8+, or CD8+CD57+ T cells (not recorded which) from PBMCs. The receptor was isolated from a human donor with aplastic anemia. The nucleotides are TGTGCCAAAGCAGGGGGGAGGGAGGGGGGGGGGGAGCAGTTCTTC. Protein translation: CAKAGGREGGGEQFF.